These 8 T cell receptor beta chains share one sample of origin, sequenced in a study of cytomegalovirus exposure and HLA in healthy donors. Primers for the PCR totalled 60 Vbeta and 13 Jbeta. Produced via immunoSEQ multiplex PCR; TCRdb's table is partial and in-frame only. The sample lists just over 25,000 clones, roughly 68% occurring once. The sequenced sample consisted of PBMCs. The receptors stem from a woman aged 50 to 60 in good health and CMV-seronegative.

The chain combines TRBV27 with TRBJ1-5, with 8 positions matching TRBD1. V shed 7 bases and J 4 bases; nucleotides not matched to a gene: 6. CDR1 and CDR2 from the germline V gene are MNHEY and SMNVEV (reference sequence). The CDR3 loop spans 14 amino acids. The CDR3 protein is CASMVQGGNQPQHF. CDR3 nucleotide sequence: TGTGCCAGCATGGTACAGGGGGGGAATCAGCCCCAGCATTTT.

The chain has TRBV5-1 and TRBJ1-5; TRBD1 matches 8 bases. CDR1 and CDR2 (germline): SGHRS, YFSETQ. The V and J ends lost 0 bases and 8 bases, in that order; junction bases with no gene match: 4. There are 14 residues in the CDR3. The DNA for the CDR3 is TGCGCCAGCAGCTTGGGACTACAGGGGGAGCCCCAGCATTTT. Protein: CASSLGLQGEPQHF.

This clone showed up just a few times. The CDR3 loop reads CASSYRDLNTGELFF. CDR3 nucleotides: TGTGCCAGCAGTTACCGGGACTTAAACACCGGGGAGCTGTTTTTT. The chain has TRBV6-5 and TRBJ2-2, with a weak D call TRBD2 (6 bases). Germline loops: CDR1 MNHEY, CDR2 SVGAGI. Between the trimmed V and J ends, which lost 2 bases and 2 bases, there was a span of 9 bases. The CDR3 covers 15 residues.

This clone was counted only a few times. The chain employs TRBV29-1 and TRBJ2-7; the D gene is possibly TRBD1 (6 bases). Between the trimmed V and J ends, which lost 6 bases and 2 bases, there was a span of 11 bases. This CDR3 comprises 12 residues. Germline CDR1 reads SQVTM; CDR2 reads ANQGSEA. The CDR3 region is CSVRQAAYEQYF. CDR3 in DNA: TGCAGCGTGCGACAGGCTGCCTACGAGCAGTACTTC.

This clone was counted a few times. The chain couples TRBV5-6 to TRBJ2-7; the D gene is possibly TRBD1 (6 bases). There are 16 residues in the CDR3. The germline V gene has CDR1 SGHDT and CDR2 YYEEEE. Trimming took 4 bases from V and 0 from J, leaving 17 bases between them. The CDR3 region is CASSQLPRDTSYEQYF. The CDR3 nucleotides read TGTGCCAGCAGCCAGCTACCCAGGGACACCTCCTACGAGCAGTACTTC.

A single count supports this clone. The chain is built from TRBV5-1 and TRBJ2-1, with D tentatively TRBD1 (6 bases). This CDR3 has 15 amino acids. The V gene lost 4 bases and the J gene lost 3 bases, with 14 bases spanning the gap. Germline CDR1 reads SGHRS; CDR2 reads YFSETQ. CDR3 protein: CASSLRTDRYNEQFF. DNA for the CDR3: TGCGCCAGCAGCCTGAGGACAGACCGCTACAATGAGCAGTTCTTC.

This clone was seen more than once but under ten times. The genes are TRBV5-1 and TRBJ2-7, with 11 bases matching TRBD1. Losses at the gene ends were 4 bases for V and 5 bases for J; bases not matched to a gene: 5. This CDR3 contains 14 residues. The germline V gene has CDR1 SGHRS and CDR2 YFSETQ. CDR3 DNA sequence: TGCGCCAGCAGCCAACGGGACAGGGGGAACGAGCAGTACTTC. Amino acids: CASSQRDRGNEQYF.

DNA of the CDR3: TGTGCCAGCACCCTAAGGACAGGGGGTACCGGGGAGCTGTTTTTT. It yields the protein CASTLRTGGTGELFF. The chain has TRBV6-6 and TRBJ2-2; 10 bases map to TRBD1. Germline V gene sequence: CDR1 MNHNY, CDR2 SVGAGI (reference sequence). This CDR3 spans 15 amino acids. V was pared by 7 bases and J by 5 bases, with 7 bases of the junction left unmatched.